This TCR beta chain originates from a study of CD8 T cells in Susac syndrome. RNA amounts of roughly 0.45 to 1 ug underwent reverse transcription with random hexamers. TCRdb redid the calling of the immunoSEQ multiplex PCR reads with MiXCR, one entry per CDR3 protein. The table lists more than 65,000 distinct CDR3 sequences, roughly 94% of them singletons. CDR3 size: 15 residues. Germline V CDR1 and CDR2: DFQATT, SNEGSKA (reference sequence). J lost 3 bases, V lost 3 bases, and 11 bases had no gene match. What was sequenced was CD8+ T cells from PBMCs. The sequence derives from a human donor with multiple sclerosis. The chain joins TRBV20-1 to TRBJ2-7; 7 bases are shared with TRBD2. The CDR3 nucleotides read TGCAGTGCTAGGGGTAGGGGATCGGGAGGCTACGAGCAGTACTTC. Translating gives CSARGRGSGGYEQYF.